This is a list of T cell receptor beta chains from one sample in a study of blood T cell repertoires in COVID-19. Produced via immunoSEQ multiplex PCR; TCRdb's table is partial and in-frame only. The table has 350,000 to 400,000 clones, approximately 90% seen once. Sequencing was done on a sample of PBMCs or T cells enriched from blood (not recorded which). The source is a woman younger than 45 with acute COVID-19. Each CDR3 is given with its conserved first and last residue. D genes are given only for firm matches. Size values are once, few and many counts, or a class for expanded clones, and some rows have none.

TRBJ1-6 TRBV2 few TRBD1 CASSPRTGPYSPLHF TGTGCCAGCAGCCCCCGGACAGGGCCTTACTCACCCCTCCACTTT
TRBJ1-3 TRBV5-1 . . CASSLNRAQDSLHF TGCGCCAGCAGCTTGAACAGGGCACAGGACAGTCTGCATTTT
TRBJ1-4 TRBV7-2 . . CASSWTTGSNEKLFF TGTGCCAGCAGCTGGACTACAGGAAGTAATGAAAAACTGTTTTTT
TRBJ2-3 TRBV5-1 . TRBD2 CASSLAFSGGASDTQYF TGCGCCAGCAGCTTGGCTTTTAGCGGGGGGGCCTCAGATACGCAGTATTTT
TRBJ1-2 TRBV5-1 . TRBD1 CASSFGSQGAQNYYGYTF TGCGCCAGCAGCTTCGGGTCTCAGGGGGCGCAAAATTACTATGGCTACACCTTC
TRBJ2-1 TRBV7-3 . TRBD2 CASGLQAGGYSEQFF TGTGCCAGCGGACTGCAGGCGGGGGGCTATAGTGAGCAGTTCTTC
TRBJ2-3 TRBV5-1 . TRBD1 CASRRRGPSTDTQYF TGCGCCAGCAGGCGCAGGGGGCCGAGCACAGATACGCAGTATTTT
TRBJ2-1 TRBV5-1 . . CASSLVTDHNEQFF TGCGCCAGCAGCTTGGTGACAGACCACAATGAGCAGTTCTTC
TRBJ1-2 TRBV7-3 . TRBD1 CASSPTGNYGYTF TGTGCCAGCAGCCCGACAGGGAACTATGGCTACACCTTC
TRBJ1-2 TRBV3-1/TRBV3-2 . TRBD1 CASSQVGGLFYGYTF TGTGCCAGCAGCCAAGTAGGGGGCCTATTCTATGGCTACACCTTC
TRBJ2-7 TRBV9 . . CASSVDEEYEQYF TGTGCCAGCAGCGTAGATGAGGAATACGAGCAGTACTTC
TRBJ1-1 TRBV5-1 . . CASSLVGRGTEAFF TGCGCCAGCAGCTTGGTAGGGAGGGGCACTGAAGCTTTCTTT
TRBJ2-1 TRBV6-6 . TRBD1 CASTQDGQSTGVF TGTGCCAGCACTCAGGACGGCCAATCTACAGGGGTCTTC
TRBJ2-5 TRBV15 . TRBD1 CATSRDGTGQETQYF TGTGCCACCAGCAGAGATGGGACAGGGCAAGAGACCCAGTACTTC
TRBJ1-2 TRBV5-1 . TRBD1 CASSSPTGKGLSGYTF TGCGCCAGCAGCTCCCCGACAGGGAAGGGTCTAAGTGGCTACACCTTC
TRBJ2-3 TRBV7-3 once . CASSPPQTDTQYF TGTGCCAGCAGCCCCCCCCAGACAGATACGCAGTATTTT
TRBJ1-2 TRBV4-1 . . CASSQEGGLAHGYTF TGCGCCAGCAGCCAAGAGGGAGGGTTAGCCCATGGCTACACCTTC
TRBJ1-1 TRBV5-4 . TRBD1 CASSVDRGGERAFF TGTGCCAGCAGCGTGGACAGGGGAGGAGAACGTGCTTTCTTT
TRBJ2-1 TRBV11-2 . . CASSLEGETYNEQFF TGTGCCAGCAGCTTAGAAGGAGAGACTTACAATGAGCAGTTCTTC
TRBJ1-2 TRBV4-1 . TRBD1 CASSQVDRGRDYGYTF TGCGCCAGCAGCCAAGTGGACAGGGGGCGAGACTATGGCTACACCTTC
TRBJ2-7 TRBV7-3 . TRBD1 CASSTTGGREQYF TGTGCCAGCAGCACGACAGGGGGCAGGGAGCAGTACTTC
TRBJ2-1 TRBV29-1 once . CSVVPADNTPNEQFF TGCAGCGTTGTACCGGCAGACAATACCCCCAATGAGCAGTTCTTC
TRBJ1-2 TRBV5-5 . . CASIRTLSIAGPNYGYTF TGTGCCAGCATCCGTACCCTTAGTATCGCAGGGCCTAACTATGGCTACACCTTC
TRBJ2-2 TRBV6-4 . . CASSDLATGELFF TGTGCCAGCAGTGACCTGGCTACCGGGGAGCTGTTTTTT